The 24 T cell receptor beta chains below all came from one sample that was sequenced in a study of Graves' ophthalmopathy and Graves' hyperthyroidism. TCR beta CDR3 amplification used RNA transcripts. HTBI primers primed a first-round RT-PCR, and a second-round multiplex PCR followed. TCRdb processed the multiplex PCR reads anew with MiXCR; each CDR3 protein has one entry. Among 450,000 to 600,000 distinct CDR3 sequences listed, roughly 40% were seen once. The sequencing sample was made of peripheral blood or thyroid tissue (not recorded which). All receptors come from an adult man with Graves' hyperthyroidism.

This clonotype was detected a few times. CDR3 in amino acids: CASSPGLAVITGELFF. The CDR3 DNA follows: TGTGCCAGCAGCCCCGGACTAGCGGTTATTACCGGGGAGCTGTTTTTT. The chain employs TRBV9 and TRBJ2-2; 10 nucleotides line up with TRBD2. CDR1 and CDR2 (germline): SGDLS, YYNGEE. Trimming at V came to 4 bases and at J to 5 bases, leaving 8 bases not matched to a gene. The CDR3 is 16 amino acids. Using reference TRBV9 and TRBJ2-2 for the parts outside the CDR3, the full variable domain is DSGVTQTPKHLITATGQRVTLRCSPRSGDLSVYWYQQSLDQGLQFLIQYYNGEERAKGNILERFSAQQFPDLHSELNLSSLELGDSALYFCASSPGLAVITGELFFGEGSRLTVL.

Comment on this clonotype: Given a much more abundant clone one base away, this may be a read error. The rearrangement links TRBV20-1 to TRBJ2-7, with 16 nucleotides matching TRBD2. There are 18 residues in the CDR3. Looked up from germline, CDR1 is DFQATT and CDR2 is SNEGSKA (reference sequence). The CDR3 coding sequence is TGCGGTGCTAGAGATCTGTTGGGACTAGCGGGGGGGACCTACGAGCAGTACTTC. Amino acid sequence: CGARDLLGLAGGTYEQYF.

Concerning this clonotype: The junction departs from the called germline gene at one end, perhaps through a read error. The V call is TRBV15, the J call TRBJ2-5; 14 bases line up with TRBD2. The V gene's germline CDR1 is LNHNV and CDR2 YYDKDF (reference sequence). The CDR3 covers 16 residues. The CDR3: CATSRGLAGAGETQYF. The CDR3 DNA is TGCGCCACCAGCCGGGGACTAGCGGGAGCCGGAGAGACCCAGTACTTC.

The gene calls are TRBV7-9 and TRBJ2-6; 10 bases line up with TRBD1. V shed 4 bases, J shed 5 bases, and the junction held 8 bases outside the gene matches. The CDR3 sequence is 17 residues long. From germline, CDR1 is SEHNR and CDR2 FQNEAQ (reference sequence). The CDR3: CASSSRQGARRANVLTF. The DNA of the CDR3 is TGTGCCAGCAGCTCCCGACAGGGGGCGAGGAGGGCCAACGTCCTGACTTTC.

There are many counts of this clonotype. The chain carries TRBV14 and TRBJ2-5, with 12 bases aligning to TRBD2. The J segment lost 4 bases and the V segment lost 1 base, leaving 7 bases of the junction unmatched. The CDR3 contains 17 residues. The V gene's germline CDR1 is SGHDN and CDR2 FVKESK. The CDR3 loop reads CASSQGWLAGGRETQYF. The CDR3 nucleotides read TGTGCCAGCAGCCAAGGATGGCTAGCGGGGGGGCGAGAGACCCAGTACTTC. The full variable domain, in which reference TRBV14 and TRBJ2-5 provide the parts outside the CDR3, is EAGVTQFPSHSVIEKGQTVTLRCDPISGHDNLYWYRRVMGKEIKFLLHFVKESKQDESGMPNNRFLAERTGGTYSTLKVQPAELEDSGVYFCASSQGWLAGGRETQYFGPGTRLLVL.

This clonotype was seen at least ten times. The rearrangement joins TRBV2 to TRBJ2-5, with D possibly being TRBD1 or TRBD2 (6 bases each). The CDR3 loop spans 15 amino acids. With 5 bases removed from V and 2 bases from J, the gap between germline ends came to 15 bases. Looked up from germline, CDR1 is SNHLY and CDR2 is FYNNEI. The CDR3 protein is CASSSTRGEQETQYF. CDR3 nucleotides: TGTGCCAGCAGTTCGACAAGGGGGGAACAAGAGACCCAGTACTTC.

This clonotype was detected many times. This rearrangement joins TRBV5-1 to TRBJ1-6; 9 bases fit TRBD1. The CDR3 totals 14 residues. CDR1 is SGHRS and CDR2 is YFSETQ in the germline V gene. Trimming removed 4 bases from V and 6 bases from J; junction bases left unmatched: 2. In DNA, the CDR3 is TGCGCCAGCAGCCCACAGGGGGCTAATTCACCCCTCCACTTT. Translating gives CASSPQGANSPLHF.

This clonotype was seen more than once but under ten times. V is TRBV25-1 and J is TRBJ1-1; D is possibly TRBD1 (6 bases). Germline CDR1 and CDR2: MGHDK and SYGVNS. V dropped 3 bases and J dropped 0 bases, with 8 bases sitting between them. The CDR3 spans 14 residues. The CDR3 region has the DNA TGTGCCAGCAGTGACAGGGACATGAACACTGAAGCTTTCTTT. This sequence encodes CASSDRDMNTEAFF.

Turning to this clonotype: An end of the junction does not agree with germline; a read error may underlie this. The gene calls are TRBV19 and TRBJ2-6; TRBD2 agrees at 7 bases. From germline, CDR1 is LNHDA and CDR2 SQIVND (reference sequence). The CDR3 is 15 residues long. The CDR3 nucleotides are TGTGCCAGTAGTACCTTTTTGGGGAGGGCCTACGTCCTGACTTTC. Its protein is CASSTFLGRAYVLTF.

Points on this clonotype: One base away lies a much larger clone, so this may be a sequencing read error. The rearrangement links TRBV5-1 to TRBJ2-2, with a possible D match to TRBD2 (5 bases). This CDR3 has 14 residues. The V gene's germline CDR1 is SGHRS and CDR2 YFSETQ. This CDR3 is CAGSFSGPPGELFF. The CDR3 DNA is TGCGCCGGCAGCTTCAGCGGTCCCCCGGGGGAGCTGTTTTTT.

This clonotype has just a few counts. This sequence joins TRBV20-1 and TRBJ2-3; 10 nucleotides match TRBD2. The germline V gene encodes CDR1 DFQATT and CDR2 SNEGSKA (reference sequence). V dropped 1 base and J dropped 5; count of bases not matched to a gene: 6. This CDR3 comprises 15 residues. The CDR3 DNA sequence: TGCAGTGCTAGAGCAGCGGGAGGGCCCGTAGATACGCAGTATTTT. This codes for CSARAAGGPVDTQYF.

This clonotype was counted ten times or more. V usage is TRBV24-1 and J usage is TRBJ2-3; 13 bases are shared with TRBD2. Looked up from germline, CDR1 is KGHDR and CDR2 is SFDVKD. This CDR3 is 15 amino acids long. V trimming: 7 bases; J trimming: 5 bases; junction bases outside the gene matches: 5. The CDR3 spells CATSGTSGKGDTQYF. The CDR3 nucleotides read TGTGCCACCAGCGGGACTAGCGGGAAGGGAGATACGCAGTATTTT.

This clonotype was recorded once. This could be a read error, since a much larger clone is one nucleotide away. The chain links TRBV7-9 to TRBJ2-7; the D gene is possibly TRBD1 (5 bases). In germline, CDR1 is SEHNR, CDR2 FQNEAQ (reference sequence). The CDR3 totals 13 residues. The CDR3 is CASSLPDTYEQCF. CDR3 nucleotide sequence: TGTGCCAGCAGCTTACCGGACACCTACGAGCAGTGCTTC.

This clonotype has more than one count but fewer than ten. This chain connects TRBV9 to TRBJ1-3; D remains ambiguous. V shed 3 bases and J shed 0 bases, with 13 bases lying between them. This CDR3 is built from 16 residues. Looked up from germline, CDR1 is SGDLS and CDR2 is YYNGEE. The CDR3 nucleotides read TGTGCCAGCAGCGACACTTCTGGACCCTCTGGAAACACCATATATTTT. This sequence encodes CASSDTSGPSGNTIYF.

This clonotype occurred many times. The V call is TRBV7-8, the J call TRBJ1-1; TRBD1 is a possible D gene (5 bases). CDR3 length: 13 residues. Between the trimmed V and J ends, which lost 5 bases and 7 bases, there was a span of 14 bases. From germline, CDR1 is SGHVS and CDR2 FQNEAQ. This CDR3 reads CASSMGTVLEAFF. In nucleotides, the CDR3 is TGTGCCAGCAGCATGGGGACGGTCCTTGAAGCTTTCTTT.

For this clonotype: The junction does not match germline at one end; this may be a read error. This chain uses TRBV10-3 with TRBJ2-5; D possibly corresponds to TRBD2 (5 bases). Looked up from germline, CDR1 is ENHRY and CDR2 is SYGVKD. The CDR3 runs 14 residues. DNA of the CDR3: TGTGCCAGCAGTTACTCAAGGAGCGGCGAGACCCAGTACTTC. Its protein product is CASSYSRSGETQYF.

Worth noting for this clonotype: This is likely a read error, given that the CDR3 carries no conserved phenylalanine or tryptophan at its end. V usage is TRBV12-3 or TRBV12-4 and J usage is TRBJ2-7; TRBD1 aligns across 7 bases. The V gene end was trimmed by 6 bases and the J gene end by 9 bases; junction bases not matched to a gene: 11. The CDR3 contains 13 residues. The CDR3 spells CASRGVTGAGQYS. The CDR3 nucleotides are TGTGCCAGCAGGGGGGTAACAGGGGCCGGGCAGTACTCC.

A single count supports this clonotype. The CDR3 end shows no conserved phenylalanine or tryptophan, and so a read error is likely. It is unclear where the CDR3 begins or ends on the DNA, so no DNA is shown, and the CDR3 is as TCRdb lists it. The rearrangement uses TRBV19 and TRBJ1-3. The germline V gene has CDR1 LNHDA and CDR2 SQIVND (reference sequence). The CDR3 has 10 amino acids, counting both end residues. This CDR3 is CASSQLAGLT.

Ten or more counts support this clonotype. The CDR3 region is CSASPANTEAFF. The CDR3 region has the DNA TGCAGCGCGTCCCCAGCGAACACTGAAGCTTTCTTT. The J gene is TRBJ1-1, the V gene TRBV29-1; D remains unclear. The V gene lost 7 bases and the J gene lost 1 base, with 10 bases spanning the gap. The CDR3 runs to 12 residues. Germline CDR1 SQVTM, CDR2 ANQGSEA.

The CDR3 DNA reads as TGTGCCAGCAGCTCCTGGACAGGGGATGAGCAGTACTTC. Translating it yields CASSSWTGDEQYF. The chain employs TRBV7-9 and TRBJ2-7; 9 bases are a match to TRBD1. The CDR3 has 13 amino acids. The germline gives CDR1 SEHNR, CDR2 FQNEAQ (reference sequence). V lost 4 bases to trimming and J lost 7 bases; unmatched junction nucleotides: 5.

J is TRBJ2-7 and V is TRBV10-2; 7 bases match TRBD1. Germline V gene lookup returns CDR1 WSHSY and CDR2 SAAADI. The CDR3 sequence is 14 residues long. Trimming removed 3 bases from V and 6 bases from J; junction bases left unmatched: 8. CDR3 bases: TGCGCCAGCAGTGAAGAGGGGACAGCCTGCGAGCAGTACTTC. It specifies CASSEEGTACEQYF.

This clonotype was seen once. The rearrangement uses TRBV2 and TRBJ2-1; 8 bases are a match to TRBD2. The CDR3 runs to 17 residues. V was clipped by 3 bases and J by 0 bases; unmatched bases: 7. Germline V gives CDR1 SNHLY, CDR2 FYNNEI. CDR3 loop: CASSDNLAGSSYNEQFF. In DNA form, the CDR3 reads TGTGCCAGCAGTGATAACCTAGCGGGTAGCTCCTACAATGAGCAGTTCTTC.

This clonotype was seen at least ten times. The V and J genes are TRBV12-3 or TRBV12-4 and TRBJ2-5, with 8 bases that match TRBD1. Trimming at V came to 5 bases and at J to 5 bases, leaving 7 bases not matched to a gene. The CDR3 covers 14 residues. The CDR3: CASSPRTGLETQYF. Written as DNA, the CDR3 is TGTGCCAGCAGTCCAAGGACAGGGTTGGAGACCCAGTACTTC.

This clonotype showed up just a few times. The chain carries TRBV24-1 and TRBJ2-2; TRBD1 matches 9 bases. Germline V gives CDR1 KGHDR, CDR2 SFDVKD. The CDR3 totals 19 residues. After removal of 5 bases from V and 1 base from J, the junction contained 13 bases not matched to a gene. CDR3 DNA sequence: TGTGCCACCAGTGGGGCCGGGACAGGGCGATTCGGGAACACCGGGGAGCTGTTTTTT. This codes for CATSGAGTGRFGNTGELFF.